This T cell receptor beta chain was documented in a study of blood T cell repertoires in COVID-19. Original analysis: Nucleated cell counts were estimated from reference gene primer amplification. Data came from immunoSEQ multiplex PCR; TCRdb stores just in-frame clones and leaves some out. V and J calls and clone size are given by that table; D and trimming were obtained from the DNA. Of roughly 110,000 clones listed, roughly 80% are singletons. From germline, CDR1 is LGHNT and CDR2 FRNRAP. Trimming cost V 0 bases and J 10 bases; bases outside gene matches: 14. There are 17 residues in the CDR3. The rearrangement links TRBV12-5 to TRBJ2-1; 8 positions match TRBD1. This clonotype originated in a middle-aged man with acute or convalescent COVID-19. Sequenced material: peripheral blood. CDR3 nucleotide sequence: TGTGCTAGTGGTTTGGTAAATACAGGGGGTAGGGTGCAGGAGCAGTTCTTC. Translating it yields CASGLVNTGGRVQEQFF.